Reported below is one T cell receptor (beta chain). Its antigen is currently unknown. The data were taken from a study of T cell repertoires in cytomegalovirus infection. At the level of the study: Public TCR beta signatures provided an indication of both CMV infection and a matching HLA type.

TCRdb itself ran the reads through MiXCR, one entry per CDR3 protein. The sample carries 740,000 or so distinct CDR3 sequences, less than 40% recorded once. Study-wide findings and caveats: Clonotypes of TCR beta that were HLA-C-restricted and CMV-specific dominated the ex vivo response. Cumulative frequency of public TCR beta families picked out carriers of CMV plus the relevant HLA.

Sequenced sample: PBMCs. This receptor was identified in a human donor in good health (CMV status not recorded). Some clones in this sample may be carry-over from other donors' samples.

Here the CDR3 reads CARSLGTSGGASYNEQFF. CDR3 in DNA: TGTGCCAGGAGCCTCGGGACTAGCGGTGGGGCCTCCTACAATGAGCAGTTCTTC. V is TRBV7-8 and J is TRBJ2-1, with 11 bases lining up with TRBD2. This CDR3 is built from 18 residues. V lost 9 bases, J lost 0 bases, and 13 bases stayed unmatched. Germline CDR1 and CDR2: SGHVS and FQNEAQ.